This T cell receptor (beta chain) came from a study of T cell responses to AZD1222 COVID-19 vaccine. Remarks on this clone: Other DNA variants within this sample encode the same CDR3.

The table came from immunoSEQ multiplex PCR; TCRdb's copy has only in-frame clones and leaves some out. Of about 110,000 clones listed, approximately 89% are singletons. This CDR3 is built from 12 residues. With 2 bases removed from V and 7 bases from J, the gap between germline ends came to 5 bases. Germline V gives CDR1 WNHNN, CDR2 SYGVQD (reference sequence). This receptor was taken from an adult in good health. The genes are TRBV10-1 and TRBJ1-4; perhaps TRBD1 as D (5 bases). The sample here was peripheral blood, taken on day 0 of MenACWY control vaccination. The CDR3 region has the DNA TGCGCCAGCAGTGAGCAGGGTGAAAAACTGTTTTTT. Amino acids: CASSEQGEKLFF.